The entry below gives a single TCR beta chain sequence along with its context. This sample is part of a study of control samples from healthy donors and cancer patients. This table comes from immunoSEQ multiplex PCR, and its TCRdb copy is limited to in-frame clones, with some not included. The repertoire consists of roughly 200,000 clones, with roughly 94% occurring once and the leading ten covering roughly 1.6%. The CDR3 totals 13 residues. Germline values: CDR1 SGHRS, CDR2 YFSETQ. Between the trimmed V and J ends, which lost 1 base and 8 bases, there was a span of 12 bases. The TCR originated in a man aged 45-65 years in good health. The chain recombines TRBV5-1 with TRBJ1-2; D remains ambiguous. The sequencing sample was made of blood. The CDR3 here is CASSLNTSPGYTF. In nucleotides, the CDR3 is TGCGCCAGCAGCTTGAACACTTCCCCCGGCTACACCTTC.